This TCR beta chain came from a study of cytomegalovirus exposure and HLA in healthy donors. The overall study: The use of the same platform for the roughly 110 validation repertoires and the approximately 670 first-cohort repertoires was reported by a later analysis.

Assay used: immunoSEQ multiplex PCR; TCRdb lists only in-frame clones, some missing. The sample lists some 150,000 clones, over 80% occurring once. Findings and limits, study-wide: Some TCR beta chains (164 of them) were listed as cytomegalovirus-associated. Reports credit the classifier with highly specific, highly sensitive diagnosis of cytomegalovirus status.

Worth noting for this clone: What it recognizes is unknown.

This CDR3 contains 15 residues. The V end was cut by 0 bases, the J end by 0 bases, with 9 bases between. Germline CDR1 reads SGHTA; CDR2 reads FQGTGA. Source material: PBMCs. V gene TRBV7-3 combines with J gene TRBJ2-7; D is perhaps TRBD1 (5 bases). The receptor was isolated from a man younger than 30 in good health and CMV-seropositive. CDR3 in amino acids: CASSLTPGNSYEQYF. The DNA for the CDR3 is TGTGCCAGCAGCTTAACCCCAGGGAACTCCTACGAGCAGTACTTC.